The 16 T cell receptor beta chains reported below all come from one sample, sequenced in a study of cytomegalovirus exposure and HLA in healthy donors (dated by TCRdb to 2016 to 2017). The library was made by the immunoSEQ multiplex PCR assay. The multiplex PCR relied on a mix of 60 forward primers for TCR Vbeta segments and 13 reverse primers for TCR Jbeta segments. Not all clones reach the TCRdb copy of this immuneACCESS table, which keeps in-frame sequences only. Checked studies attribute under half of the gap to unresolved V genes and leave the rest unexplained. The sample has 95,000 to 100,000 clones on record, about four fifths of them singletons. Of the sample, under 2% is held by the ten largest clones. The sample was PBMCs. Source of these receptors: a woman aged 40 to 49 in good health and CMV-seronegative.

The gene calls are TRBV29-1 and TRBJ1-2, with unresolved D. CDR1 and CDR2 (germline): SQVTM, ANQGSEA. Trimming pared 5 bases from V and 7 bases from J, leaving 23 bases between. The CDR3 totals 15 residues. CDR3 in DNA: TGCAGCGTTCCCATTCTTTCTCCGGGAGAAATTGGCTACACCTTC. Translated: CSVPILSPGEIGYTF.

The rearrangement links TRBV6-1 to TRBJ1-5; D perhaps matches TRBD1 (6 bases). V lost 6 bases, J lost 3 bases, and 9 bases lay in between. CDR1 and CDR2 from the germline V gene are MNHNS and SASEGT. This CDR3 region has 13 residues. CDR3 protein: CASRQGSNQPQHF. For the CDR3, the DNA is TGTGCCAGCAGACAGGGTTCCAATCAGCCCCAGCATTTT.

The rearrangement joins TRBV4-1 to TRBJ2-7; 10 nucleotides align to TRBD2. This CDR3 contains 16 residues. The V gene end was trimmed by 4 bases and the J gene end by 3 bases; junction bases not matched to a gene: 9. Germline CDR1 MGHRA, CDR2 YSYEKL. DNA of the CDR3: TGCGCCAGCAGCCCGATCTCTAGCGGGGGAGGCTACGAGCAGTACTTC. This encodes CASSPISSGGGYEQYF.

J is TRBJ2-1 and V is TRBV11-2; 8 bases line up with TRBD2. Germline V CDR1 and CDR2: SGHAT, FQNNGV. The trim removed 6 bases at V and 4 bases at J, leaving 17 bases unmatched. The CDR3 runs to 18 residues. The CDR3 sequence is CASRRSIGGGVRYNEQFF. CDR3 DNA: TGTGCCAGCAGACGCTCCATCGGGGGGGGAGTGAGATACAATGAGCAGTTCTTC. Filled out from reference TRBV11-2 and TRBJ2-1, the complete variable domain reads EAGVAQSPRYKIIEKRQSVAFWCNPISGHATLYWYQQILGQGPKLLIQFQNNGVVDDSQLPKDRFSAERLKGVDSTLKIQPAKLEDSAVYLCASRRSIGGGVRYNEQFFGPGTRLTVL.

This clone occurred a few times. The genes are TRBV28 and TRBJ2-2; D is unclear. V gave up 3 bases and J gave up 4 bases, with 6 bases separating them. The CDR3 has 13 residues. From germline, CDR1 is MDHEN and CDR2 SYDVKM. CDR3 coding DNA: TGTGCCAGCAGTTTGGGCCTCACCGGGGAGCTGTTTTTT. This translates into CASSLGLTGELFF.

V usage is TRBV27 and J usage is TRBJ2-7; D may be TRBD1 (5 bases). V lost 3 bases, J lost 3 bases, and 12 bases lay in between. Germline V gene data show CDR1 as MNHEY and CDR2 as SMNVEV (reference sequence). The CDR3 loop spans 14 amino acids. CDR3 sequence (DNA): TGTGCCAGCAGTTTCAGGGCCAGTGACTACGAGCAGTACTTC. This sequence encodes CASSFRASDYEQYF.

For this clone: At one end, the junction sequence differs from germline, possibly due to a read error. The chain combines TRBV27 with TRBJ2-7, with D possibly TRBD1 on 6 matching bases. This CDR3 is 16 amino acids long. The germline gives CDR1 MNHEY, CDR2 SMNVEV (reference sequence). In DNA form, the CDR3 reads TGTGCCAGCAGTTTCTCTCTCGACAGGCTGAGGGACGAGCGGTACTTC. This codes for CASSFSLDRLRDERYF.

V gene TRBV29-1 combines with J gene TRBJ1-2; D may be TRBD1 (5 bases). Germline loops: CDR1 SQVTM, CDR2 ANQGSEA. The CDR3 loop spans 11 amino acids. Trimming cost V 7 bases and J 5 bases, with 11 bases left between them. As DNA, the CDR3 is TGCAGCGCCGAGACAGAGTATGGCTACACCTTC. This encodes CSAETEYGYTF.

V and J are TRBV7-8 and TRBJ2-1; TRBD1 agrees at 9 bases. V shed 5 bases and J 6 bases; nucleotides not matched to a gene: 5. The CDR3 totals 14 residues. CDR1 is SGHVS, CDR2 FQNEAQ, per germline. The CDR3 nucleotides read TGTGCCAGCAGCCCCTCGGGACAGGGCAATGAGCAGTTCTTC. Protein sequence: CASSPSGQGNEQFF. The full variable domain, rest sourced from reference TRBV7-8 and TRBJ2-1, is GAGVSQSPRYKVAKRGQDVALRCDPISGHVSLFWYQQALGQGPEFLTYFQNEAQLDKSGLPSDRFFAERPEGSVSTLKIQRTQQEDSAVYLCASSPSGQGNEQFFGPGTRLTVL.

The chain joins TRBV7-3 to TRBJ2-1; 11 nucleotides align to TRBD2. This CDR3 contains 18 residues. After removal of 5 bases from V and 3 bases from J, the junction contained 12 bases not matched to a gene. Germline V lookup: CDR1 SGHTA, CDR2 FQGTGA. DNA of the CDR3: TGTGCCAGCAGCCCCGGGGTAGCGGGAGGGCCTGGCTACAATGAGCAGTTCTTC. It codes for CASSPGVAGGPGYNEQFF. The variable domain in full, completed from reference TRBV7-3 and TRBJ2-1, reads GAGVSQTPSNKVTEKGKYVELRCDPISGHTALYWYRQSLGQGPEFLIYFQGTGAADDSGLPNDRFFAVRPEGSVSTLKIQRTERGDSAVYLCASSPGVAGGPGYNEQFFGPGTRLTVL.

J is TRBJ2-7 and V is TRBV7-9, with 10 bases fitting TRBD1. V lost 3 bases to trimming and J lost 2 bases; unmatched junction nucleotides: 4. There are 15 residues in the CDR3. CDR1 and CDR2 from the germline V gene are SEHNR and FQNEAQ (reference sequence). CDR3 bases: TGTGCCAGCAGCTTGGGACAGGGGACCCCCTACGAGCAGTACTTC. Protein sequence: CASSLGQGTPYEQYF.

V gene TRBV2 combines with J gene TRBJ2-7; 8 bases fit TRBD1. This CDR3 contains 13 residues. V shed 9 bases, J shed 3 bases, and the junction held 7 bases outside the gene matches. The germline V gene has CDR1 SNHLY and CDR2 FYNNEI. The CDR3 DNA reads TGTGCCAGAGGGACAGGATCGAACTACGAGCAGTACTTC. Translated, it gives CARGTGSNYEQYF.

In this sample, this clone turned up once. The rearrangement joins TRBV7-2 to TRBJ2-1; 10 bases fit TRBD2. CDR1 and CDR2 from the germline V gene are SGHTA and FQGNSA. The V and J ends lost 1 base and 5 bases, in that order; junction bases with no gene match: 5. The CDR3 loop spans 16 amino acids. CDR3 region: CASSLDSGTSDNEQFF. CDR3 DNA: TGTGCCAGCAGCTTAGATTCGGGGACTAGCGACAATGAGCAGTTCTTC.

The chain links TRBV9 to TRBJ1-1, with unresolved D. CDR1 and CDR2 (germline): SGDLS, YYNGEE. The V end was cut by 4 bases, the J end by 0 bases, with 22 bases between. The CDR3 sequence is 18 residues long. The CDR3 protein is CASSPAGGSNPMNTEAFF. The CDR3, as DNA: TGTGCCAGCAGCCCAGCGGGAGGGAGCAACCCTATGAACACTGAAGCTTTCTTT.

This clone showed up just once. The J gene is TRBJ1-4, the V gene TRBV6-1, with 11 bases matching TRBD1. This CDR3 contains 15 residues. CDR1 is MNHNS, CDR2 SASEGT, per germline. Trimming took 4 bases from V and 8 from J; bases not matched to a gene: 6. CDR3 loop: CASSGPGQGEEKLFF. CDR3 coding DNA: TGTGCCAGCAGTGGACCGGGACAGGGGGAGGAAAAACTGTTTTTT.

This chain joins TRBV27 and TRBJ2-7, with a tentative D call TRBD1 (6 bases). CDR3 length: 14 amino acids. Trimming took off 5 bases at V and 7 bases at J, with 18 bases between the two ends. Germline loops: CDR1 MNHEY, CDR2 SMNVEV (reference sequence). Here the CDR3 DNA reads TGTGCCAGCAGTCCAACACCGGGACAAGTTGAGCAGTACTTC. Translating it yields CASSPTPGQVEQYF.